These 20 T cell receptor beta chains were sequenced from one sample in a study of CD8+ T cells in alopecia areata. Sequencing templates came from extracted RNA that was reverse transcribed into cDNA. Assay used: immunoSEQ multiplex PCR; TCRdb lists only in-frame clones, some missing. The data hold roughly 150,000 clones, with around 50% observed a single time. Documented treatment: oral pan-JAK inhibitor, 5-10 mg twice daily. The sequencing here drew on CD8+ T cells sorted from blood, taken at week 4, from a patient treated with tofacitinib. Receptor source: a human donor with alopecia areata.

The rearrangement uses TRBV7-9 and TRBJ1-2; 7 bases agree with TRBD1. The CDR3 has 16 residues. Trimming cost V 4 bases and J 4 bases; bases outside gene matches: 12. Germline V lookup: CDR1 SEHNR, CDR2 FQNEAQ (reference sequence). CDR3 coding DNA: TGTGCCAGCAGCTCCGAGGGGGCTGAGTTTGCCTATGGCTACACCTTC. Its translation: CASSSEGAEFAYGYTF.

The chain combines TRBV7-9 with TRBJ1-6; D gene ambiguous. The V gene lost 5 bases and the J gene lost 5 bases, with 13 bases spanning the gap. The germline V gene encodes CDR1 SEHNR and CDR2 FQNEAQ (reference sequence). The CDR3 totals 15 residues. The CDR3 reads CASSVPGDHNSPLHF. The CDR3 DNA sequence: TGTGCCAGCAGCGTACCGGGAGATCATAATTCACCCCTCCACTTT.

This clone turned up a few times. The V gene is TRBV30, the J gene TRBJ2-1; 7 bases match TRBD1. Germline loops: CDR1 GTSNPN, CDR2 SVGIG (reference sequence). The length of the CDR3 is 15 residues. J gave up 6 bases and V 2 bases, and 10 bases lay outside the gene matches. The CDR3 loop is CAWSLIQGFINEQFF. CDR3 DNA sequence: TGTGCCTGGAGTCTAATACAGGGGTTCATCAATGAGCAGTTCTTC.

The V call is TRBV6-5, the J call TRBJ2-7; 11 bases fit TRBD1. Per the germline V gene, CDR1 is MNHEY and CDR2 is SVGAGI. With 4 bases clipped from V and 4 bases from J, the junction kept 3 bases outside the gene matches. The CDR3 spans 14 residues. Here the CDR3 DNA reads TGTGCCAGCAGTTCCGGGACAGGGGGTTACGAGCAGTACTTC. Its translation is CASSSGTGGYEQYF.

The chain links TRBV4-3 to TRBJ1-5; 7 nucleotides line up with TRBD1. V lost 4 bases and J lost 0; bases outside the gene matches: 3. This CDR3 spans 15 amino acids. The V gene's germline CDR1 is LGHNA and CDR2 YSLEER. CDR3 in amino acids: CASSPDRDSNQPQHF. The DNA for the CDR3 is TGCGCCAGCAGCCCAGACAGGGATAGCAATCAGCCCCAGCATTTT.

This sequence joins TRBV5-1 and TRBJ2-7; D call uncertain. Trimming stripped 1 base from V and 3 bases from J, with 8 bases between. The germline V gene has CDR1 SGHRS and CDR2 YFSETQ. This CDR3 has 13 amino acids. In nucleotides, the CDR3 is TGCGCCAGCAGCTTGTATCAGAACTACGAGCAGTACTTC. Residues: CASSLYQNYEQYF.

V usage is TRBV27 and J usage is TRBJ1-2; 7 positions agree with TRBD1. The CDR3 runs 13 residues. V lost 6 bases, J lost 6 bases, and 7 bases stayed unmatched. CDR1 is MNHEY, CDR2 SMNVEV, per germline (reference sequence). The CDR3 bases are TGTGCCAGCAGCCGAGGGGGCAGGGATGGCTACACCTTC. Translating it yields CASSRGGRDGYTF.

This clone was detected only a few times. V gene TRBV29-1 combines with J gene TRBJ2-3; 7 nucleotides line up with TRBD2. This CDR3 comprises 14 residues. The germline gives CDR1 SQVTM, CDR2 ANQGSEA. V was pared by 3 bases and J by 2 bases, with 5 bases of the junction left unmatched. CDR3 bases: TGCAGCGTTGATCAAGCGGGGTACACAGATACGCAGTATTTT. It is translated as CSVDQAGYTDTQYF.

The chain employs TRBV4-1 and TRBJ2-2; 7 nucleotides line up with TRBD2. Germline loops: CDR1 MGHRA, CDR2 YSYEKL. V shed 1 base, J shed 3 bases, and the junction held 5 bases outside the gene matches. The CDR3 totals 16 residues. The CDR3 coding sequence is TGCGCCAGCAGCCAAGCGGGGGGTTGGGACACCGGGGAGCTGTTTTTT. Amino acid sequence: CASSQAGGWDTGELFF.

In this sample, this clone turned up a few times. V is TRBV6-4 and J is TRBJ2-1, with TRBD1 as a possible D gene (5 bases). With 2 bases removed from V and 6 bases from J, the gap between germline ends came to 11 bases. CDR1 and CDR2 (germline): MRHNA, SNTAGT. The CDR3 spans 14 residues. Here the CDR3 reads CASSDVPGPNEQFF. In DNA form, the CDR3 reads TGTGCCAGCAGTGACGTGCCAGGGCCCAATGAGCAGTTCTTC.

The chain has TRBV7-4 and TRBJ1-2; TRBD1 is a possible D gene (6 bases). Trimming took off 5 bases at V and 4 bases at J, with 11 bases between the two ends. Looked up from germline, CDR1 is SGHVT and CDR2 is SQSDAQ. CDR3 length: 13 residues. The CDR3 here is CASSTTGTYGYTF. CDR3 sequence (DNA): TGTGCCAGCAGCACAACAGGGACCTATGGCTACACCTTC.

The rearrangement links TRBV9 to TRBJ2-1; D gene unclear. The CDR3 totals 14 residues. Trimming left V 4 bases short and J 5 bases short, with 13 bases between. Per germline, CDR1 SGDLS and CDR2 YYNGEE. CDR3 nucleotide sequence: TGTGCCAGCAGCTCCTATGGGCGAGACAATGAGCAGTTCTTC. Translating gives CASSSYGRDNEQFF.

This clone has at least ten counts. The rearrangement uses TRBV10-3 and TRBJ1-1, with TRBD1 as a possible D gene (6 bases). The CDR3 spans 14 residues. Trimming cost V 6 bases and J 3 bases, with 14 bases left between them. Per the germline V gene, CDR1 is ENHRY and CDR2 is SYGVKD. The chain's CDR3 is CAIRAGGLYTEAFF. CDR3 sequence (DNA): TGTGCCATCAGGGCCGGGGGGCTGTACACTGAAGCTTTCTTT.

V usage is TRBV9 and J usage is TRBJ1-5; 10 nucleotides line up with TRBD1. The CDR3 length is 15 residues. The germline V gene encodes CDR1 SGDLS and CDR2 YYNGEE. Losses at the gene ends were 0 bases for V and 9 bases for J; bases not matched to a gene: 6. The CDR3 DNA reads TGTGCCAGCAGCGTAGGGGGGACAGGGGAGTGGCCCCAGCATTTT. Translating it yields CASSVGGTGEWPQHF. Full variable domain (rest looked up from reference TRBV9 and TRBJ1-5): DSGVTQTPKHLITATGQRVTLRCSPRSGDLSVYWYQQSLDQGLQFLIQYYNGEERAKGNILERFSAQQFPDLHSELNLSSLELGDSALYFCASSVGGTGEWPQHFGDGTRLSIL.

The genes are TRBV2 and TRBJ1-5; 10 bases match TRBD1. The germline CDR1 and CDR2 sequences are SNHLY and FYNNEI. This CDR3 is built from 15 residues. The J segment lost 4 bases and the V segment lost 4 bases, leaving 4 bases of the junction unmatched. CDR3 sequence: CASSGQGARNQPQHF. CDR3 bases: TGTGCCAGCAGTGGACAGGGGGCGCGGAATCAGCCCCAGCATTTT.

The rearrangement joins TRBV7-6 to TRBJ2-3, with D hard to call. Germline V gene data show CDR1 as SGHVS and CDR2 as FNYEAQ. This CDR3 contains 14 residues. The V and J ends lost 4 bases and 2 bases respectively, with 10 bases between them. CDR3 DNA sequence: TGTGCCAGCAGCTCCAACCGGTACACAGATACGCAGTATTTT. It encodes CASSSNRYTDTQYF.

J is TRBJ2-7 and V is TRBV4-3; no clear D. Trimming removed 5 bases from V and 4 bases from J, with 12 bases in between. The CDR3 has 13 amino acids. CDR1 is LGHNA, CDR2 YSLEER, per germline. The CDR3 DNA reads as TGCGCCAGCAGCGTCTTCCGGGCATACGAGCAGTACTTC. The encoded protein is CASSVFRAYEQYF.

This chain joins TRBV12-5 and TRBJ2-3; TRBD2 matches 12 bases. V trimming: 9 bases; J trimming: 3 bases; junction bases outside the gene matches: 4. CDR3 length: 14 residues. Germline lookup yields CDR1 LGHNT and CDR2 FRNRAP. CDR3 amino acids: CASSSGGATDTQYF. The CDR3 coding sequence is TGTGCTAGCTCTAGCGGGGGGGCGACAGATACGCAGTATTTT.

This chain joins TRBV2 and TRBJ2-5, with 7 bases fitting TRBD2. The length of the CDR3 is 13 residues. With V trimmed by 3 bases and J by 4 bases, 2 bases remained unmatched. Germline values: CDR1 SNHLY, CDR2 FYNNEI. The CDR3 DNA follows: TGTGCCAGCAGTGAGTGGGAGGGAGAGACCCAGTACTTC. It codes for CASSEWEGETQYF.

The CDR3 DNA sequence: TGTGCCAGCAGCTCAATGAAGAGAGTGCTGTTTTTT. Translation gives CASSSMKRVLFF. The J gene is TRBJ1-4, the V gene TRBV6-5, with D unclear. Trimming took off 6 bases at V and 14 bases at J, with 16 bases between the two ends. CDR1 is MNHEY, CDR2 SVGAGI, per germline. This CDR3 spans 12 amino acids.